The 7 T cell receptor beta chains below were found in one sample sequenced in a study of blood T cells in healthy people across ages (dated by TCRdb to about 2015). Library generation was performed with 5' RACE. Instrument on record: Illumina HiSeq 2500. A second about 7 to 11 cycle PCR used a sample-barcoded 5' primer and a J-beta primer mix. TCRdb handled the public reads itself, with Q25 trimming in fastp and clone calling in MiXCR, and kept productive beta chains. CDR3 protein duplicates are merged, each entry listing the most common genes and DNA. The sample profile shows 650,000 to 950,000 distinct CDR3 sequences; around two fifths of them were found once. About a fifth of the sample is held by the ten biggest clonotypes. The sample was blood. The receptors stem from a man between 60 and 75 years old in good health.

This clonotype was seen just once. This sequence joins TRBV21-1 and TRBJ1-6; the D call of TRBD1 is as the table states it, not checked on the DNA. TRBV21-1 is listed as a pseudogene. CDR3 length: 21 residues. The CDR3 coding sequence is TGTGCCAGCAGCAAAGCTAGGCCTGGGGACAGGGAAAGCTCCTATAATTCGCCCCTCCACTTT. This encodes CASSKARPGDRESSYNSPLHF.

This clonotype appeared a few times. The chain joins TRBV7-2 to TRBJ2-7, with TRBD1 matching over 9 bases. There are 12 residues in the CDR3. Germline CDR1 SGHTA, CDR2 FQGNSA. V lost 8 bases, J lost 1 base, and 0 bases stayed unmatched. CDR3 in DNA: TGTGCCAGCGGGACAGGGTCCTACGAGCAGTACTTC. It is translated as CASGTGSYEQYF.

V usage is TRBV7-3 and J usage is TRBJ2-1, with D maybe TRBD2 (7 bases). V was clipped by 5 bases and J by 5 bases, with 16 bases between them. The CDR3 spans 15 residues. Per germline, CDR1 SGHTA and CDR2 FQGTGA. The DNA of the CDR3 is TGTGCCAGCAGCCCGCTGCGGGGGCACCACAATGAGCAGTTCTTC. Its translation: CASSPLRGHHNEQFF.

The CDR3 DNA reads as TGTGCCAGCGGGCACCGGGCCCTGGTTGGCACTGAAGCTTTCTTT. This sequence encodes CASGHRALVGTEAFF. This chain uses TRBV11-1 with TRBJ1-1, with no clear D. The CDR3 has 15 residues. CDR1 and CDR2 from the germline V gene are SGHAT and FQDESV (reference sequence). The V gene lost 8 bases and the J gene lost 4 bases, with 20 bases spanning the gap. Full variable domain (remainder filled in from reference TRBV11-1 and TRBJ1-1): EAEVAQSPRYKITEKSQAVAFWCDPISGHATLYWYRQILGQGPELLVQFQDESVVDDSQLPKDRFSAERLKGVDSTLKIQPAELGDSAMYLCASGHRALVGTEAFFGQGTRLTVV.

This sequence joins TRBV28 and TRBJ1-2, with D possibly being TRBD1 (6 bases). With 2 bases removed from V and 7 bases from J, the gap between germline ends came to 23 bases. Germline CDR1 is MDHEN and CDR2 is SYDVKM. The CDR3 consists of 17 residues. CDR3 sequence reads: CASSLPTGAGLQGGYTF. CDR3 bases: TGTGCCAGCAGTTTACCCACTGGGGCAGGGCTACAGGGTGGCTACACCTTC.

This clonotype was seen repeatedly, ten times or more. The rearrangement links TRBV25-1 to TRBJ2-1; D is possibly TRBD2 (6 bases). This CDR3 region has 12 residues. In germline, CDR1 is MGHDK, CDR2 SYGVNS. Trimming took 6 bases from V and 3 from J, leaving 6 bases between them. The CDR3: CASRGGYNEQFF. CDR3 nucleotide sequence: TGTGCCAGCAGGGGAGGCTACAATGAGCAGTTCTTC.

CDR3 sequence: CASSQDINAFSPQGIQETQYF. The CDR3, as DNA: TGTGCCAGCAGCCAAGATATTAATGCGTTTTCGCCACAGGGGATCCAAGAGACCCAGTACTTC. The chain has TRBV14 and TRBJ2-5; 7 nucleotides match TRBD1. V trimming: 0 bases; J trimming: 1 base; junction bases outside the gene matches: 20. The germline V gene has CDR1 SGHDN and CDR2 FVKESK. The CDR3 is made up of 21 amino acids.